The 17 T cell receptor beta chains presented below share a single source sample, sequenced in a study of PD-L1 blockade in urothelial cancer. Time point defined: peripheral blood 6 weeks after treatment start. Libraries were prepared by immunoSEQ multiplex PCR; TCRdb keeps only in-frame clonotypes and omits some of them. The sample has about 45,000 clones, 82% seen once. Sequences were derived from PBMCs, sampled around atezolizumab (anti-PD-L1) treatment. These receptors originate from a man between 60 and 70 years old with urothelial cancer.

This chain uses TRBV29-1 with TRBJ2-7, with TRBD1 matching over 10 bases. Germline V gene lookup returns CDR1 SQVTM and CDR2 ANQGSEA. The CDR3 sequence is 11 residues long. Unmatched junction bases numbered 1, after V lost 6 bases and J lost 5 bases. DNA of the CDR3: TGCAGCGTGGACAGGGGGAACGAGCAGTACTTC. This translates into CSVDRGNEQYF.

This clone was counted only a few times. This rearrangement joins TRBV30 to TRBJ1-5, with 8 bases lining up with TRBD1. Germline V gene sequence: CDR1 GTSNPN, CDR2 SVGIG (reference sequence). After removal of 1 base from V and 4 bases from J, the junction contained 12 bases not matched to a gene. There are 17 residues in the CDR3. The CDR3 here is CAWSALGQAPSNQPQHF. The CDR3 DNA follows: TGTGCCTGGAGTGCTTTGGGACAGGCCCCCTCGAATCAGCCCCAGCATTTT.

J is TRBJ2-6 and V is TRBV5-4; 10 bases fit TRBD2. CDR1 and CDR2 (germline): SGHNT, YYREEE (reference sequence). CDR3 length: 18 amino acids. The J segment lost 0 bases and the V segment lost 5 bases, leaving 8 bases of the junction unmatched. CDR3 residues: CASRRGSGGASGANVLTF. In nucleotides, the CDR3 is TGTGCCAGCAGAAGGGGCAGCGGGGGGGCCTCTGGGGCCAACGTCCTGACTTTC.

V gene TRBV9 combines with J gene TRBJ2-5; 8 bases are shared with TRBD2. The J segment lost 4 bases and the V segment lost 2 bases, leaving 7 bases of the junction unmatched. Germline CDR1 reads SGDLS; CDR2 reads YYNGEE. The length of the CDR3 is 15 residues. The CDR3 is CASSVKGTSRETQYF. The CDR3 nucleotides are TGTGCCAGCAGCGTCAAAGGGACTAGTAGAGAGACCCAGTACTTC.

The chain links TRBV7-2 to TRBJ2-2; TRBD2 matches 7 bases. V lost 1 base, J lost 8 bases, and 16 bases stayed unmatched. The CDR3 extends over 18 amino acids. CDR1 SGHTA and CDR2 FQGNSA come from the germline V gene. The CDR3 sequence: CASSLEGGNSVLGGELFF. The CDR3 region has the DNA TGTGCCAGCAGCTTAGAGGGAGGGAACTCGGTTCTAGGGGGGGAGCTGTTTTTT.

J is TRBJ2-4 and V is TRBV29-1; unclear D gene. The V gene's germline CDR1 is SQVTM and CDR2 ANQGSEA. Trimming removed 3 bases from V and 6 bases from J, with 6 bases in between. The CDR3 is 11 residues long. In nucleotides, the CDR3 is TGCAGCGTTGAGGTTAGAAACATTCAGTACTTC. Translation: CSVEVRNIQYF.

The chain recombines TRBV14 with TRBJ2-2; a weak D match, TRBD1 (5 bases). The V gene's germline CDR1 is SGHDN and CDR2 FVKESK. The CDR3 length is 14 residues. V lost 3 bases, J lost 4 bases, and 9 bases lay in between. The chain's CDR3 is CASSQLDTTGELFF. In DNA, the CDR3 is TGTGCCAGCAGCCAGTTGGACACCACCGGGGAGCTGTTTTTT.

The gene calls are TRBV5-1 and TRBJ2-1, with TRBD2 as a possible D gene (6 bases). The CDR3 runs to 14 residues. CDR1 and CDR2 (germline): SGHRS, YFSETQ. The V and J ends lost 0 bases and 4 bases respectively, with 8 bases between them. Written as DNA, the CDR3 is TGCGCCAGCAGCTTGGGGGGACTTTACAATGAGCAGTTCTTC. Its protein product is CASSLGGLYNEQFF.

This rearrangement joins TRBV7-9 to TRBJ1-2; no reliable D call. Germline CDR1 and CDR2: SEHNR and FQNEAQ (reference sequence). This CDR3 comprises 12 residues. V was cut by 3 bases and J by 8 bases, with 10 bases left in between. The CDR3 loop reads CASSFNRAGYTF. The CDR3, as DNA: TGTGCCAGCAGCTTTAATAGAGCCGGCTACACCTTC.

This chain links TRBV7-9 with TRBJ1-2, with 12 bases lining up with TRBD1. V was clipped by 3 bases and J by 14 bases; unmatched bases: 7. Germline V gene lookup returns CDR1 SEHNR and CDR2 FQNEAQ (reference sequence). The CDR3 is made up of 13 amino acids. In nucleotides, the CDR3 is TGTGCCAGCAGCTTGGGACAGGGGGCCTCCGCAACCTTC. It is translated as CASSLGQGASATF.

The rearrangement joins TRBV7-9 to TRBJ1-5; D unresolved. Germline V gives CDR1 SEHNR, CDR2 FQNEAQ (reference sequence). V was clipped by 5 bases and J by 5 bases, with 7 bases between them. This CDR3 comprises 12 residues. The DNA of the CDR3 is TGTGCCAGCAGCCCCGACTATCAGCCCCAGCATTTT. This gives the protein CASSPDYQPQHF. Supplemented by reference TRBV7-9 and TRBJ1-5, the full variable domain reads DTGVSQNPRHKITKRGQNVTFRCDPISEHNRLYWYRQTLGQGPEFLTYFQNEAQLEKSRLLSDRFSAERPKGSFSTLEIQRTEQGDSAMYLCASSPDYQPQHFGDGTRLSIL.

The gene calls are TRBV10-2 and TRBJ2-7; 7 bases agree with TRBD2. V lost 6 bases and J lost 7; bases outside the gene matches: 12. From germline, CDR1 is WSHSY and CDR2 SAAADI. This CDR3 is built from 14 residues. The CDR3 loop reads CASRRAGGREEQYF. CDR3 coding DNA: TGCGCCAGCAGAAGGGCCGGAGGGCGGGAGGAGCAGTACTTC.

The rearrangement uses TRBV27 and TRBJ2-3; D might be TRBD2 (6 bases). Looked up from germline, CDR1 is MNHEY and CDR2 is SMNVEV (reference sequence). V was shortened by 5 bases and J by 1 base, with 13 bases between the two germline ends. This CDR3 has 15 residues. The CDR3 bases are TGTGCCAGCAGTAACCGGGACTCGCGCACAGATACGCAGTATTTT. Translating it yields CASSNRDSRTDTQYF.

This clone was observed a handful of times. The chain is built from TRBV5-1 and TRBJ1-4, with 10 bases aligning to TRBD1. The V gene end was trimmed by 4 bases and the J gene end by 8 bases; junction bases not matched to a gene: 8. The CDR3 length is 15 residues. Germline lookup yields CDR1 SGHRS and CDR2 YFSETQ. The CDR3: CASSPGTGAGEKLFF. DNA for the CDR3: TGCGCCAGCAGCCCCGGGACAGGGGCGGGAGAAAAACTGTTTTTT.

The V and J genes are TRBV6-5 and TRBJ1-1; D is uncertain. Trimming took off 5 bases at V and 0 bases at J, with 13 bases between the two ends. CDR1 and CDR2 from the germline V gene are MNHEY and SVGAGI. The CDR3 length is 15 residues. CDR3 bases: TGTGCCAGCAGTCGCCGAGCGCTTATGAACACTGAAGCTTTCTTT. Its protein is CASSRRALMNTEAFF.

The table lists this clone with a few counts. This rearrangement joins TRBV18 to TRBJ2-2; 8 bases line up with TRBD1. Looked up from germline, CDR1 is KGHSH and CDR2 is LQKENI. CDR3 length: 19 amino acids. V was pared by 3 bases and J by 0 bases, with 12 bases of the junction left unmatched. Written as DNA, the CDR3 is TGTGCCAGCTCACCTTCGCTCGACAGGGGATACTCGAACACCGGGGAGCTGTTTTTT. It yields the protein CASSPSLDRGYSNTGELFF. Complete variable domain (other parts from reference TRBV18 and TRBJ2-2): NAGVMQNPRHLVRRRGQEARLRCSPMKGHSHVYWYRQLPEEGLKFMVYLQKENIIDESGMPKERFSAEFPKEGPSILRIQQVVRGDSAAYFCASSPSLDRGYSNTGELFFGEGSRLTVL.

The J gene is TRBJ2-1, the V gene TRBV7-2; 7 positions match TRBD1. In germline, CDR1 is SGHTA, CDR2 FQGNSA. This CDR3 spans 14 amino acids. The junction had 6 bases not matched to a gene; V was cut back by 3 bases and J by 7 bases. DNA of the CDR3: TGTGCCAGCAGCTTGAAAGGGGGCCGAAATGAGCAGTTCTTC. Translated: CASSLKGGRNEQFF.